This is a list of T cell receptor beta chains from one sample in a study of cytomegalovirus exposure and HLA in healthy donors. The protocol was immunoSEQ multiplex PCR, while the TCRdb copy is restricted to in-frame clones and leaves out a portion. The sample carries tens of thousands of clones, around 84% recorded once. The sequenced sample consisted of PBMCs. The receptors derive from a man in his 70s in good health and CMV-seropositive. Both conserved end residues are part of each CDR3. The D gene is left open where the match is weak. Where a row states a size, it is once, few, many or the class of an expanded clone; other rows omit it.

J gene	V gene	D gene	clone size	CDR3 DNA	CDR3 protein
TRBJ2-5	TRBV28	.	.	TGTGCCAGCAGTTGGGAAAGGGGCGCGTTGGAGACCCAGTACTTC	CASSWERGALETQYF
TRBJ2-7	TRBV7-9	TRBD1	.	TGTGCCAGCAGCGTGGGGACAGGATCCTACGAGCAGTACTTC	CASSVGTGSYEQYF
TRBJ1-1	TRBV2	TRBD1	.	TGTGCCAGCAGGGACAGGGACACCCCGTCTGTCGCTTTCTTT	CASRDRDTPSVAFF
TRBJ2-5	TRBV4-3	TRBD2	.	TGCGCCAGCAGCCAAGGACTAGCGGGGGGGCAAGAGACCCAGTACTTC	CASSQGLAGGQETQYF
TRBJ2-2	TRBV19	.	.	TGTGCCAGTAGAGCATCAGGGGGGACCGGGGAGCTGTTTTTT	CASRASGGTGELFF
TRBJ1-1	TRBV18	.	.	TGTGCCAGCTCACCGTCCAGGGGAAGAACTGAAGCTTTCTTT	CASSPSRGRTEAFF
TRBJ2-2	TRBV15	.	once	TGTGCCACCAGTTCGGGACATTCGGACGGGGAGCTGTTTTTT	CATSSGHSDGELFF
TRBJ1-1	TRBV5-6	.	few	TGTGCCAGTTATAGGGGTTTGAACACTGAAGCTTTCTTT	CASYRGLNTEAFF
TRBJ1-1	TRBV5-1	TRBD1	.	TGCGCCAGCAGTGAACAGGGGTGGGACACTGAAGCTTTCTTT	CASSEQGWDTEAFF
TRBJ2-1	TRBV4-3	.	once	TGCGCCAGCAGCACACGACGACAGCAGCGAGAGTTCTTC	CASSTRRQQREFF
TRBJ1-4	TRBV4-2	TRBD1	.	TGTGCCAGCAGCCAAGAGACAGGGGTCCCACCAGAAAAACTGTTTTTT	CASSQETGVPPEKLFF
TRBJ2-1	TRBV4-1	TRBD2	.	TGCGCCAGCAGCCAAGAAACTAGCGGGAGATGGGATGAGCAGTTCTTC	CASSQETSGRWDEQFF
TRBJ1-1	TRBV19	.	.	TGTGCCAGTAGTGCCCAAACAGCCTTGAACACTGAAGCTTTCTTT	CASSAQTALNTEAFF
TRBJ2-7	TRBV7-9	TRBD1	.	TGTGCCAGGCCCAGGGACAGACCCTACGAGCAGTACTTC	CARPRDRPYEQYF
TRBJ2-3	TRBV11-2	.	.	TGTGCCAGCAGCACGACTATTTCAGATACGCAGTATTTT	CASSTTISDTQYF
TRBJ1-5	TRBV6-5	TRBD1	.	TGTGCCAGCAGTTCGGGACAGGGGCAAGGACAGCCCCAGCATTTT	CASSSGQGQGQPQHF
TRBJ2-1	TRBV2	.	.	TGTGCCAGCAGGGGAGCTAATGAGCAGTTCTTC	CASRGANEQFF
TRBJ2-7	TRBV6-5	TRBD1	.	TGTGCCAGCATTAGAGACGGGACAGACGAGCAGTACTTC	CASIRDGTDEQYF
TRBJ2-1	TRBV7-3	TRBD2	.	TGTGCCAGCAGCCCCGGAGCGGGGGGCGTTGAGCAGTTCTTC	CASSPGAGGVEQFF
TRBJ1-1	TRBV6-6	.	.	TGTGCCAGCAGTCAAGCAGGGGTCCTGAACACTGAAGCTTTCTTT	CASSQAGVLNTEAFF
TRBJ2-5	TRBV5-1	.	once	TGCGCCAGCAGCCGGACGGAGGGCGAGACCCAGTACTTC	CASSRTEGETQYF
TRBJ1-5	TRBV28	TRBD1	.	TGTGCCAGCAGTTCGGGACAGGGGACACATAGCAATCAGCCCCAGCATTTT	CASSSGQGTHSNQPQHF
TRBJ1-6	TRBV5-6	TRBD1	.	TGTGCCAGCAGCCCGCGCGGGAGGGGGCGAGATTCACCCCTCCACTTT	CASSPRGRGRDSPLHF
TRBJ2-3	TRBV18	TRBD2	.	TGTGCCAGCTCACCACCGGGACTACGATCGGGAACGCAGTATTTT	CASSPPGLRSGTQYF
TRBJ2-5	TRBV11-2	.	.	TGTGCCAGCAGCTTAGCGGTTGAGACCCAGTACTTC	CASSLAVETQYF
TRBJ2-5	TRBV7-6	.	.	TGTGCCAGCAGCTTACAGGCCCAAGAGACCCAGTACTTC	CASSLQAQETQYF
TRBJ2-3	TRBV18	TRBD1	.	TGTGCCAGCTCACCCGGTGGCAGGGGGATTGATACGCAGTATTTT	CASSPGGRGIDTQYF
TRBJ2-2	TRBV10-3	TRBD1	.	TGTGCCATCAGAAAGGGACAGGGGGACACCGGGGAGCTGTTTTTT	CAIRKGQGDTGELFF
TRBJ2-3	TRBV4-1	TRBD1	.	TGCGCCAGCAGCTCCGAGCCAGACAGGGTTACGGCTGATACGCAGTATTTT	CASSSEPDRVTADTQYF
TRBJ2-5	TRBV30	TRBD2	.	TGTGCCTGGAGGCCTAGCGGGATCTTAGAGACCCAGTACTTC	CAWRPSGILETQYF
TRBJ1-2	TRBV7-8	.	.	TGTGCCAGCAGCTTAGACCCCGCAGGGTACTATGGCTACACCTTC	CASSLDPAGYYGYTF
TRBJ2-3	TRBV4-3	.	.	TGCGCCAGCAGCCAAGGGGGCTCTAGGACAGATACGCAGTATTTT	CASSQGGSRTDTQYF
TRBJ2-7	TRBV7-9	.	.	TGTGCCAGCAGCTTATGGCCAGACTCCTACGAGCAGTACTTC	CASSLWPDSYEQYF
TRBJ2-7	TRBV7-7	TRBD2	.	TGTGCTAGCAGCCGCAATAAGCCCGGGTGGCTAGCGGGAGCGGGGGAGCAGTACTTC	CASSRNKPGWLAGAGEQYF
TRBJ2-1	TRBV18	TRBD2	once	TGTGCCAGCTCACCACCAAAAGGGAGGGTCTACAATGAGCAGTTCTTC	CASSPPKGRVYNEQFF
TRBJ1-2	TRBV28	TRBD1	.	TGTGCCAGCAGTATTGGACAGGGTCGTTATGGCTACACCTTC	CASSIGQGRYGYTF